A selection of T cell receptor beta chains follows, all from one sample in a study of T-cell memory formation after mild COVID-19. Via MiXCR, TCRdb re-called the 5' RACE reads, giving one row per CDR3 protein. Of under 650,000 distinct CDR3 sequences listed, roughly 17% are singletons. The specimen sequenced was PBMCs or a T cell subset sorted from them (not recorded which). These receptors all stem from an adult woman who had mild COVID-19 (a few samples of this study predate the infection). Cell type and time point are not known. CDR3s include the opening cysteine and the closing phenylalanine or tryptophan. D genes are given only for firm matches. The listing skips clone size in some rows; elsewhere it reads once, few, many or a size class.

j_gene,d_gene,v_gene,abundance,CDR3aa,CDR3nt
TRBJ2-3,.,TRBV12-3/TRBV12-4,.,CASSLRVITDTQYF,TGTGCCAGCAGTTTAAGAGTGATCACAGATACGCAGTATTTT
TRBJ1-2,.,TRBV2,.,CASSEGAPIYGYTF,TGTGCCAGCTCCGAGGGTGCCCCGATCTATGGCTACACCTTC
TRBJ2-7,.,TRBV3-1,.,CASSQIQGAYEQYF,TGTGCCAGCAGCCAAATCCAGGGTGCCTACGAGCAGTACTTC
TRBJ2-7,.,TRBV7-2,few,CASSLGQGGEQYF,TGTGCCAGCAGCTTAGGGCAGGGTGGCGAGCAGTACTTC
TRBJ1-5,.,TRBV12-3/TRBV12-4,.,CASSLAPGSAQPQHF,TGTGCCAGCAGTTTAGCCCCAGGGTCGGCTCAGCCCCAGCATTTT
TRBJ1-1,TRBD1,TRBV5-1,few,CASSFGGGTERRTEAFF,TGCGCCAGCAGCTTTGGGGGAGGGACAGAGAGAAGGACTGAAGCTTTCTTT
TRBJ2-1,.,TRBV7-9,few,CASSLGAGGEQFF,TGTGCCAGCAGCTTAGGGGCAGGAGGTGAGCAGTTCTTC
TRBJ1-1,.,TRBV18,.,CASSPQDLRTEAFF,TGTGCCAGCTCACCGCAGGACTTGAGAACTGAAGCTTTCTTT
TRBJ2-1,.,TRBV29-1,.,CSVEGEGSF,TGCAGCGTTGAAGGAGAGGGCTCTTTC
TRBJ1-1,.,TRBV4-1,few,CASSQDKGNMNTEAFF,TGCGCCAGCAGCCAAGATAAGGGGAACATGAACACTGAAGCTTTCTTT
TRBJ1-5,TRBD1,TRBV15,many,CATSSDRVDQPQHF,TGTGCCACCAGCTCTGACAGGGTTGATCAGCCCCAGCATTTT
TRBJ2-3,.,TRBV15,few,CATSSRGSTTISGTDTQYF,TGTGCCACCAGCAGTCGGGGCTCCACCACGATCTCTGGGACAGATACGCAGTATTTT
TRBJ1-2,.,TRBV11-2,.,CASSLPLMGGAHYGYTF,TGTGCCAGCAGCTTACCTTTAATGGGGGGGGCTCACTATGGCTACACCTTC
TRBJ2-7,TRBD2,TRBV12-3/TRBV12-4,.,CASSNGLAGESYEQYF,TGTGCCAGCAGCAACGGACTAGCGGGAGAGTCCTACGAGCAGTACTTC
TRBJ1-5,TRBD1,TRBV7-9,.,CASSLSQGTHNQPQHF,TGTGCCAGCAGCCTCTCACAGGGGACCCACAATCAGCCCCAGCATTTT
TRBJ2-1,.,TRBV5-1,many,CASSFAYEQFF,TGCGCCAGCAGCTTCGCATATGAGCAGTTCTTC
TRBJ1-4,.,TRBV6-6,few,CASRPVGANEKLFF,TGTGCCAGCAGGCCAGTCGGGGCTAATGAAAAACTGTTTTTT
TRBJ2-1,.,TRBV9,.,CASNAGLTYNEQFF,TGTGCCAGCAACGCGGGACTCACCTACAATGAGCAGTTCTTC
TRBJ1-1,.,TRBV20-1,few,CSARLQGSTEAFF,TGCAGTGCTAGGTTACAGGGTAGCACTGAAGCTTTCTTT
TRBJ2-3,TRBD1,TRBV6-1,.,CASLADRGKTDTQYF,TGTGCCAGCCTAGCGGACAGGGGAAAAACAGATACGCAGTATTTT